This T cell receptor (beta chain) was sequenced for a study of T cells of healthy individuals. CDR3 length: 15 amino acids. V was clipped by 0 bases and J by 0 bases, with 7 bases between them. Germline V gene data show CDR1 as MNHEY and CDR2 as SVGAGI. TCRdb passed the 5' RACE reads through MiXCR, listing each CDR3 protein once. The sample includes around 63,000 distinct CDR3 sequences, around 15% of them seen just once. The chain couples TRBV6-5 to TRBJ2-3; a weak D match, TRBD2 (6 bases). This receptor was taken from a human donor in good health. The CDR3 region has the DNA TGTGCCAGCAGTTACTCCGGGACTAGCACAGATACGCAGTATTTT. Translating it yields CASSYSGTSTDTQYF.